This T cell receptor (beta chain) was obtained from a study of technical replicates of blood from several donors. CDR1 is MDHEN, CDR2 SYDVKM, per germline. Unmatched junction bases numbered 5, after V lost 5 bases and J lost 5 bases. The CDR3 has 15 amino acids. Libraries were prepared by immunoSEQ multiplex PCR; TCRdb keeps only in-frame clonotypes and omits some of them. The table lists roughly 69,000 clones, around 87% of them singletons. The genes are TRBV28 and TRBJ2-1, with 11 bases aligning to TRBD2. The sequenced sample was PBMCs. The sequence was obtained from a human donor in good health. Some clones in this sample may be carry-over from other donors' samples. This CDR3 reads CASSPGTSGNNEQFF. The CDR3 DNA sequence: TGTGCCAGCAGTCCCGGGACTAGCGGAAACAATGAGCAGTTCTTC.